A single sample is the source of the 32 T cell receptor beta chains below, sequenced in a study of T-cell memory formation after mild COVID-19. MiXCR, applied by TCRdb to the 5' RACE reads, yields one record per CDR3 protein. The sample lists a few hundred thousand distinct CDR3 sequences, around an eighth occurring once. The sequenced material came from PBMCs or a T cell subset sorted from them (not recorded which). These receptors came from a man aged 18 to 29 who had mild COVID-19 (a few samples of this study predate the infection). Cell type and time point are not known.

This clonotype was seen at least ten times. The genes are TRBV20-1 and TRBJ2-5, with 7 bases fitting TRBD1. V was clipped by 8 bases and J by 4 bases; unmatched bases: 13. Germline CDR1 DFQATT, CDR2 SNEGSKA (reference sequence). The CDR3 is 14 residues long. DNA for the CDR3: TGCAGTTCCCCGATCCAGGGGGTTATAGAGACCCAGTACTTC. It specifies CSSPIQGVIETQYF.

The V and J genes are TRBV7-8 and TRBJ2-2, with a weak D call TRBD1 (6 bases). Germline-derived CDR1 and CDR2 are SGHVS and FQNEAQ. The V end was cut by 5 bases, the J end by 0 bases, with 13 bases between. The CDR3 has 16 amino acids. The CDR3 reads CASSTTGEANTGELFF. The CDR3 DNA reads as TGTGCCAGCAGCACGACAGGCGAAGCGAACACCGGGGAGCTGTTTTTT.

The genes are TRBV6-2 or TRBV6-3 and TRBJ2-7; 7 bases are shared with TRBD1. Germline trimming cut 5 bases from V and 5 bases from J; bases unmatched to any gene: 12. The CDR3 is made up of 15 amino acids. The germline V gene has CDR1 MNHEY and CDR2 SVGEGT. The DNA for the CDR3 is TGTGCCAGCAGTCCGGCCGTGACAGGGCTCAACGAGCAGTACTTC. Protein: CASSPAVTGLNEQYF.

This clonotype was observed a handful of times. The rearrangement links TRBV20-1 to TRBJ2-5, with TRBD1 matching over 8 bases. V dropped 5 bases and J dropped 5; count of bases not matched to a gene: 4. CDR3 size: 12 residues. Germline V gene sequence: CDR1 DFQATT, CDR2 SNEGSKA (reference sequence). The CDR3 bases are TGCAGTGCTGGGACAGGTTACGAGACCCAGTACTTC. The encoded protein is CSAGTGYETQYF.

This clonotype was observed a handful of times. V gene TRBV25-1 combines with J gene TRBJ2-7; no clear D. This CDR3 contains 10 residues. Germline V lookup: CDR1 MGHDK, CDR2 SYGVNS. The V gene lost 4 bases and the J gene lost 4 bases, with 2 bases spanning the gap. The CDR3 nucleotides are TGTGCCAGCAGTGGATACGAGCAGTACTTC. The encoded protein is CASSGYEQYF.

This clonotype was recorded at least ten times. CDR3 loop: CASTRSWDTEAFF. CDR3 DNA sequence: TGTGCCAGCACTCGCTCCTGGGACACTGAAGCTTTCTTT. The V gene is TRBV12-3 or TRBV12-4, the J gene TRBJ1-1; D is unresolved. V was pared by 7 bases and J by 3 bases, with 12 bases between. The CDR3 length is 13 residues.

In its sample, this clonotype was seen many times. The rearrangement uses TRBV7-8 and TRBJ1-3, with unresolved D. V was shortened by 1 base and J by 2 bases, with 15 bases between the two germline ends. The CDR3 spans 17 residues. Germline V lookup: CDR1 SGHVS, CDR2 FQNEAQ. The CDR3 nucleotides read TGTGCCAGCAGCTTAGAACCCTTAATTGGAGCTGGAAACACCATATATTTT. As protein: CASSLEPLIGAGNTIYF.

The sample holds a few counts of this clonotype. The J gene is TRBJ1-2, the V gene TRBV29-1; tentatively, D is TRBD1 (6 bases). Germline assignment: CDR1 SQVTM and CDR2 ANQGSEA. V lost 8 bases and J lost 5, with 21 bases in between. CDR3 length: 14 amino acids. In DNA form, the CDR3 reads TGCAGCTTTGGAGACTCGGGTAGGGGGTATGGCTACACCTTC. Translating gives CSFGDSGRGYGYTF. The variable domain in full, with the rest retrieved from reference TRBV29-1 and TRBJ1-2, is SAVISQKPSRDICQRGTSLTIQCQVDSQVTMMFWYRQQPGQSLTLIATANQGSEATYESGFVIDKFPISRPNLTFSTLTVSNMSPEDSSIYLCSFGDSGRGYGYTFGSGTRLTVV.

The V call is TRBV6-6, the J call TRBJ2-5; 14 positions agree with TRBD2. With 6 bases clipped from V and 5 bases from J, the junction kept 8 bases outside the gene matches. Germline V CDR1 and CDR2: MNHNY, SVGAGI (reference sequence). There are 16 residues in the CDR3. The CDR3 is CASSSRLAGGIETQYF. The CDR3 nucleotides are TGTGCCAGCAGCTCAAGACTAGCGGGGGGGATCGAGACCCAGTACTTC.

This clonotype has more than one count but fewer than ten. The rearrangement uses TRBV18 and TRBJ1-2, with D tentatively TRBD1 (5 bases). The CDR3 loop spans 13 amino acids. V lost 3 bases and J lost 5, with 10 bases in between. In germline, CDR1 is KGHSH, CDR2 LQKENI. CDR3 sequence (DNA): TGTGCCAGCTCACCGGGCAGGGTTTATGGCTACACCTTC. As protein: CASSPGRVYGYTF.

The J gene is TRBJ2-7, the V gene TRBV7-6, with 9 bases that match TRBD1. CDR1 and CDR2 (germline): SGHVS, FNYEAQ. The V gene end was trimmed by 4 bases and the J gene end by 3 bases; junction bases not matched to a gene: 10. The CDR3 length is 16 residues. The CDR3 reads CASSSGQGVLGYEQYF. CDR3 DNA: TGTGCCAGCAGCTCGGGACAGGGAGTTTTGGGCTACGAGCAGTACTTC.

The V call is TRBV24-1, the J call TRBJ2-6; the D call may be TRBD1 or TRBD2 (5 bases each). Germline CDR1 and CDR2: KGHDR and SFDVKD. The CDR3 sequence is 16 residues long. V was pared by 7 bases and J by 2 bases, with 14 bases between. The CDR3 bases are TGTGCCACCAGGGGGGACGGATCAACTGGGGCCAACGTCCTGACTTTC. Translated, it gives CATRGDGSTGANVLTF.

V gene TRBV24-1 combines with J gene TRBJ1-2; tentatively, D is TRBD1 (5 bases). CDR3 length: 14 amino acids. The germline V and J ends were trimmed by 7 bases and 0 bases, with 11 bases remaining between them. CDR1 is KGHDR and CDR2 is SFDVKD in the germline V gene. The CDR3 coding sequence is TGTGCCACCAGGGCTCAGGGTCCTAACTATGGCTACACCTTC. This gives the protein CATRAQGPNYGYTF.

The chain has TRBV27 and TRBJ1-1, with D possibly being TRBD1 (5 bases). V was clipped by 7 bases and J by 4 bases, with 22 bases between them. The germline gives CDR1 MNHEY, CDR2 SMNVEV (reference sequence). The CDR3 has 16 residues. CDR3 bases: TGTGCCAGCATCCCCACGGGTCGGGCTAGGGGCACTGAAGCTTTCTTT. Translated: CASIPTGRARGTEAFF.

Only a few counts were recorded for this clonotype. The chain joins TRBV20-1 to TRBJ2-1, with 7 bases lining up with TRBD2. The V gene's germline CDR1 is DFQATT and CDR2 SNEGSKA (reference sequence). The V gene end was trimmed by 3 bases and the J gene end by 9 bases; junction bases not matched to a gene: 5. The CDR3 extends over 12 amino acids. CDR3 sequence: CSASELATEQFF. CDR3 sequence (DNA): TGCAGTGCTAGCGAACTAGCGACTGAGCAGTTCTTC.

This clonotype has ten or more counts. The chain has TRBV6-4 and TRBJ1-1, with D possibly matching TRBD1 (5 bases). The CDR3 spans 13 residues. V was trimmed by 8 bases and J by 3 bases, leaving 13 bases between them. CDR1 and CDR2 (germline): MRHNA, SNTAGT. This CDR3 reads CASRGRGDTEAFF. CDR3 sequence (DNA): TGTGCCAGCCGAGGACGGGGCGACACTGAAGCTTTCTTT.

The gene calls are TRBV7-9 and TRBJ1-1; D is unresolved. Trimming left V 4 bases short and J 0 bases short, with 6 bases between. Germline values: CDR1 SEHNR, CDR2 FQNEAQ (reference sequence). There are 13 residues in the CDR3. The CDR3 sequence: CASSSKMNTEAFF. In nucleotides, the CDR3 is TGTGCCAGCAGCTCCAAAATGAACACTGAAGCTTTCTTT.

This clonotype was seen only once. The chain combines TRBV6-2 or TRBV6-3 with TRBJ1-1; D gene ambiguous. V dropped 0 bases and J dropped 5 bases, with 13 bases sitting between them. CDR3 length: 15 residues. Germline lookup yields CDR1 MNHEY and CDR2 SVGEGT. DNA for the CDR3: TGTGCCAGCAGTTACTCGAGAGGATCGGGGACTGAAGCTTTCTTT. It translates to CASSYSRGSGTEAFF.

This clonotype occurred a few times. The chain couples TRBV30 to TRBJ2-5; TRBD2 matches at 9 bases. Looked up from germline, CDR1 is GTSNPN and CDR2 is SVGIG (reference sequence). V lost 4 bases, J lost 6 bases, and 6 bases stayed unmatched. CDR3 length: 13 amino acids. Here the CDR3 DNA reads TGTGCCTGGAATACAGGACTAGCGAAGACCCAGTACTTC. Protein sequence: CAWNTGLAKTQYF. Variable domain in full (rest from reference TRBV30 and TRBJ2-5): SQTIHQWPATLVQPVGSPLSLECTVEGTSNPNLYWYRQAAGRGLQLLFYSVGIGQISSEVPQNLSASRPQDRQFILSSKKLLLSDSGFYLCAWNTGLAKTQYFGPGTRLLVL.

The table lists this clonotype with a few counts. CDR3 in amino acids: CASSLGGRIRDTQYF. The CDR3 DNA sequence: TGTGCCAGCAGCTTGGGGGGCAGGATTAGAGATACGCAGTATTTT. The genes are TRBV5-6 and TRBJ2-3; a weak D match, TRBD1 (5 bases). V was trimmed by 0 bases and J by 5 bases, leaving 13 bases between them. Germline V gene data show CDR1 as SGHDT and CDR2 as YYEEEE. The CDR3 sequence is 15 residues long.

This clonotype was detected ten times or more. This rearrangement joins TRBV4-1 to TRBJ2-2, with D unclear. CDR1 and CDR2 (germline): MGHRA, YSYEKL. The V and J ends lost 6 bases and 7 bases respectively, with 12 bases between them. This CDR3 comprises 13 residues. The CDR3 is CASRPDSYGELFF. DNA of the CDR3: TGCGCCAGCAGACCAGACTCCTACGGGGAGCTGTTTTTT.

This rearrangement joins TRBV6-5 to TRBJ1-1; the D is unclear. Deletions cut 1 base from V and 1 base from J, with 10 bases between. This CDR3 contains 15 residues. Germline CDR1 is MNHEY and CDR2 is SVGAGI. Here the CDR3 reads CASSYYGRWNTEAFF. In nucleotides, the CDR3 is TGTGCCAGCAGTTACTACGGACGCTGGAACACTGAAGCTTTCTTT.

This rearrangement joins TRBV7-9 to TRBJ1-1; D remains ambiguous. There are 15 residues in the CDR3. V gave up 2 bases and J gave up 0 bases, with 10 bases separating them. The germline V gene encodes CDR1 SEHNR and CDR2 FQNEAQ (reference sequence). As DNA, the CDR3 is TGTGCCAGCAGCTTAAGCAGGCGAATGAACACTGAAGCTTTCTTT. Translation: CASSLSRRMNTEAFF.

In its sample, this clonotype was seen a few times. The chain recombines TRBV6-5 with TRBJ2-3; 8 positions match TRBD1. J gave up 0 bases and V 7 bases, and 6 bases lay outside the gene matches. Germline V CDR1 and CDR2: MNHEY, SVGAGI. The CDR3 runs 15 residues. The CDR3 sequence: CASKSDRASTDTQYF. CDR3 coding DNA: TGTGCCAGCAAATCGGACAGGGCTAGCACAGATACGCAGTATTTT.

This clonotype was seen more than once but under ten times. V gene TRBV10-3 combines with J gene TRBJ2-1; 10 nucleotides align to TRBD1. The V and J ends lost 6 bases and 7 bases, in that order; junction bases with no gene match: 9. This CDR3 region has 15 residues. Germline CDR1 reads ENHRY; CDR2 reads SYGVKD. CDR3 coding DNA: TGTGCCATCAGCCGGTCCCGGGACAGGGGAAATGAGCAGTTCTTC. It yields the protein CAISRSRDRGNEQFF.

The genes are TRBV7-3 and TRBJ2-5; D may match TRBD1 or TRBD2 (7 bases each). The CDR3 loop spans 12 amino acids. Germline V gives CDR1 SGHTA, CDR2 FQGTGA. CDR3 DNA sequence: TGTGTCGCAGGGGGGGGCCAAGAGACCCAGTACTTC. Translated: CVAGGGQETQYF.

This clonotype was found many times. V is TRBV4-2 and J is TRBJ1-4, with D possibly being TRBD1 (5 bases). Germline CDR1 reads LGHNA; CDR2 reads YNFKEQ. Trimming stripped 0 bases from V and 3 bases from J, with 5 bases between. This CDR3 region has 14 residues. CDR3 in DNA: TGTGCCAGCAGCCAAGAGACAGCTAATGAAAAACTGTTTTTT. This gives the protein CASSQETANEKLFF.

This clonotype has more than one count but fewer than ten. J is TRBJ1-6 and V is TRBV7-2; 9 bases agree with TRBD1. The germline V gene has CDR1 SGHTA and CDR2 FQGNSA. Trimming cost V 3 bases and J 1 base; bases outside gene matches: 4. CDR3 size: 17 residues. CDR3 region: CASSFADRGSYNSPLHF. DNA of the CDR3: TGTGCCAGCAGCTTCGCAGACAGGGGGTCCTATAATTCACCCCTCCACTTT.

Ten or more counts support this clonotype. The chain combines TRBV6-2 or TRBV6-3 with TRBJ2-7; TRBD1 matches at 7 bases. The V segment lost 0 bases and the J segment 5 bases; nucleotides outside the gene matches: 10. The CDR3 spans 16 residues. CDR1 is MNHEY and CDR2 is SVGEGT in the germline V gene. DNA of the CDR3: TGTGCCAGCAGTTACTCCGGCTCACAGGGGAGCCACGAGCAGTACGTC. Protein product: CASSYSGSQGSHEQYV.

The gene calls are TRBV21-1 and TRBJ1-5. TRBV21-1 is flagged as a pseudogene. The CDR3 has 17 amino acids. The CDR3 spells CASSKAGPRPSNQPQHF. CDR3 DNA sequence: TGTGCCAGCAGCAAAGCTGGGCCGAGGCCTAGCAATCAGCCCCAGCATTTT.

This clonotype was seen repeatedly, ten times or more. The chain employs TRBV20-1 and TRBJ2-5; D is ambiguous. This CDR3 comprises 11 residues. CDR1 is DFQATT, CDR2 SNEGSKA, per germline (reference sequence). The CDR3 reads CSSTSQETQYF. CDR3 sequence (DNA): TGCAGCTCGACGTCGCAAGAGACCCAGTACTTC.

The chain uses TRBV21-1 and TRBJ1-5. TRBV21-1 is a pseudogene segment. The CDR3 runs to 14 residues. This chain's CDR3 is CASSNEKDNQPQHF. The CDR3 region has the DNA TGTGCCAGCAGCAACGAGAAAGATAATCAGCCCCAGCATTTT.